This T cell receptor (beta chain) was recorded in a study of blood T cell repertoires in COVID-19. Study-level background: Spain, Italy and the United States supplied samples that represented acute and convalescent COVID-19. The analysed material was cDNA or gDNA that came from T cells, B-cell-depleted T cells, or PBMCs.

Per the germline V gene, CDR1 is MDHEN and CDR2 is SYDVKM. The CDR3 has 18 residues. The ends lost 2 bases at V and 1 base at J; junction bases unmatched: 12. Original handling: Counts of nucleated cells, estimated from reference gene primer amplification, were obtained. TCRdb's table, derived via immunoSEQ multiplex PCR, lists solely in-frame clones and lacks some. V and J calls and clone size are those listed in that table; D and trimming were worked out from the DNA. The sample includes hundreds of thousands of clones, around 88% of them seen just once. This clonotype was obtained from a woman in her 30s who had recovered from COVID-19. The V and J genes are TRBV28 and TRBJ2-3, with TRBD1 matching over 7 bases. The sequencing sample was made of peripheral blood. CDR3 bases: TGTGCCAGCAGTTTAAGGCCACCGAAGGGGGCCGGCACAGATACGCAGTATTTT. Its protein product is CASSLRPPKGAGTDTQYF.